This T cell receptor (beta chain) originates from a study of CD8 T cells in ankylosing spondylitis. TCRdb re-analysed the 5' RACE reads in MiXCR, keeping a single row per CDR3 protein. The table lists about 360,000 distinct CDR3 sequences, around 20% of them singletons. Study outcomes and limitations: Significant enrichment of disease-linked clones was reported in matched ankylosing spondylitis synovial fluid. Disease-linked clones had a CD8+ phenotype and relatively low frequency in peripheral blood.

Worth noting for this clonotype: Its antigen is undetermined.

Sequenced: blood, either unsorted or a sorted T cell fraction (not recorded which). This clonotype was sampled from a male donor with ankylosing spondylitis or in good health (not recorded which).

In DNA, the CDR3 is TGTGCCAGCAGCTTGAGGGCGGCCAAAAACATTCAGTACTTC. Amino acids: CASSLRAAKNIQYF. The chain combines TRBV5-6 with TRBJ2-4, with D hard to call. The length of the CDR3 is 14 residues. V was trimmed by 1 base and J by 1 base, leaving 6 bases between them. Germline CDR1 and CDR2: SGHDT and YYEEEE.